A single sample gave rise to the 3 T cell receptor beta chains below, sequenced in a study of blood T cell repertoires in COVID-19 (dated by TCRdb to 2018 to 2020). Library prep was done by the immunoSEQ multiplex PCR assay. This immuneACCESS table, as held by TCRdb, lists in-frame sequences with V and J called but not all clones. Of the missing ones, under half trace to an unresolved V gene in checked studies; the others have no known cause. The sample profile shows 350,000 to 450,000 clones; 70% to 90% of them were found once. The ten largest clonotypes hold approximately 1.5% of the sample. Source material: peripheral blood. These receptors all stem from a woman aged 40 to 49 with COVID-19, enrolled during active disease.

V is TRBV6-4 and J is TRBJ1-1; tentatively, D is TRBD1 (5 bases). There are 11 residues in the CDR3. Trimming pared 6 bases from V and 4 bases from J, leaving 6 bases between. CDR1 and CDR2 from the germline V gene are MRHNA and SNTAGT. The CDR3 spells CASRGGTEAFF. CDR3 DNA sequence: TGTGCCAGCAGGGGGGGCACTGAAGCTTTCTTT.

The gene calls are TRBV28 and TRBJ2-1; 8 bases fit TRBD2. This CDR3 is 14 amino acids long. Germline V gene data show CDR1 as MDHEN and CDR2 as SYDVKM. V was pared by 5 bases and J by 7 bases, with 7 bases of the junction left unmatched. CDR3 nucleotides: TGTGCCAGCAGTCCAAGGACTAGCATGAATGAGCAGTTCTTC. As protein: CASSPRTSMNEQFF.

This chain joins TRBV27 and TRBJ1-6; possible D gene TRBD1, 6 bases. CDR3 length: 15 residues. Trimming shortened V by 5 bases and J by 5 bases, and 13 bases separated the two germline ends. Germline V gene data show CDR1 as MNHEY and CDR2 as SMNVEV (reference sequence). Here the CDR3 DNA reads TGTGCCAGCAGTCAACGGGACACCCATAATTCACCCCTCCACTTT. Translation gives CASSQRDTHNSPLHF.